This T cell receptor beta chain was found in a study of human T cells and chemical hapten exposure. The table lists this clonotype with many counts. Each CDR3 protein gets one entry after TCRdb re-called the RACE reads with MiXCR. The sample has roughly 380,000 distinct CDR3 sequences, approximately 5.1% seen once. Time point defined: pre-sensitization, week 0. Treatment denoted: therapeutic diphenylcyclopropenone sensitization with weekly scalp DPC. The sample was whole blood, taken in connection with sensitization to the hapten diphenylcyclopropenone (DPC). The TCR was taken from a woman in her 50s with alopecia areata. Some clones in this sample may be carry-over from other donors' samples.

CDR3 DNA sequence: TGTGCCAGTTCCCGGGACCTTTGGGGGGCCAACGTCCTGACTTTC. It codes for CASSRDLWGANVLTF. The chain couples TRBV12-3 or TRBV12-4 to TRBJ2-6; perhaps D is TRBD1 or TRBD2 (5 bases each). V was trimmed by 9 bases and J by 4 bases, leaving 16 bases between them. This CDR3 is 15 amino acids long.